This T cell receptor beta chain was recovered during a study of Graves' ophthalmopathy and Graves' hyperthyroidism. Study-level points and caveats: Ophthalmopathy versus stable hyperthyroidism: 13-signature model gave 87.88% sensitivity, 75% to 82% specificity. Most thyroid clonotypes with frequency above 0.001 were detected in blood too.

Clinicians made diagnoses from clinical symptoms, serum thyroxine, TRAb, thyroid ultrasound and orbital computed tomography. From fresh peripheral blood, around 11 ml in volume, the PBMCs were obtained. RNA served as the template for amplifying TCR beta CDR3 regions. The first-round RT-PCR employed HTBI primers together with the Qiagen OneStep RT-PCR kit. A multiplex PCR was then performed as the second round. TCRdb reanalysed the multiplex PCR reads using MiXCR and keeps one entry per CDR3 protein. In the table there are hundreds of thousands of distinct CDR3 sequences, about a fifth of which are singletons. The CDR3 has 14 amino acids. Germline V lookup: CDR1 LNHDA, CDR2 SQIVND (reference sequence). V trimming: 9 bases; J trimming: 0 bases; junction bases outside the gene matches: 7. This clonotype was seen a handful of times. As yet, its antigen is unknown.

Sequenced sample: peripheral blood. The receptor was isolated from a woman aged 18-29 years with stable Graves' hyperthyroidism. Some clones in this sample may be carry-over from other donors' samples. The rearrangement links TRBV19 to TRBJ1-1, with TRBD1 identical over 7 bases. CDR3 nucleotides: TGTGCCAGCGGACAGGCCCTAATGAACACTGAAGCTTTCTTT. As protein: CASGQALMNTEAFF.